Listed below are T cell receptor beta chains from one sample, sequenced in a study of T cell responses to AZD1222 COVID-19 vaccine. Only in-frame clones appear in the TCRdb table, and some are missing; sequencing was by immunoSEQ multiplex PCR. Seen here are 100,000 to 120,000 clones, around 89% observed once, and the top ten hold over 1.5%. The sequences come from peripheral blood, collected on day 0 of AZD1222 vaccination. These receptors came from an adult in good health. Both conserved end residues are part of each CDR3. The D gene is left open where the match is weak. A clone size is listed for some rows: how often the clone was seen (once, few, many), or a class if it is expanded.

clone_size	v_call	d_call	j_call	cdr3_nt	cdr3_aa
.	TRBV7-8	.	TRBJ1-5	TGTGCCGGCGGGACGACGAATCAGCCCCAGCATTTT	CAGGTTNQPQHF
.	TRBV24-1	.	TRBJ1-4	TGTGCCACCAGCACCCAGGGGCCCGGGCGGGAAAAACTGTTTTTT	CATSTQGPGREKLFF
few	TRBV7-9	TRBD2	TRBJ2-7	TGTGCCAGCAAGGAAGGACTAGCCTACGAGCAGTACTTC	CASKEGLAYEQYF
.	TRBV7-6	.	TRBJ1-1	TGTGCCAGCAGCTTAGCCGGACAGATCTCCTACAGGAACACTGAAGCTTTCTTT	CASSLAGQISYRNTEAFF
.	TRBV5-4	.	TRBJ2-6	TGTGCCAGCAGCACCCCCTCCCAGGCGGGAAGCTCTGGGGCCAACGTCCTGACTTTC	CASSTPSQAGSSGANVLTF
few	TRBV3-1/TRBV3-2	.	TRBJ1-1	TGTGCCAGCAGCCAAGATTTACGAGGCACTGAAGCTTTCTTT	CASSQDLRGTEAFF
few	TRBV11-2	.	TRBJ1-2	TGTGCCAGCAGCTTAGGTTACAACTATGGCTACACCTTC	CASSLGYNYGYTF
few	TRBV5-3	TRBD2	TRBJ2-1	TGTGCCAGAAGCAGCGGGACTCGAATTTACAATGAGCAGTTCTTC	CARSSGTRIYNEQFF
.	TRBV7-9	.	TRBJ1-1	TGTGCCAGCAGCTTTCCCCGAGGGGGGCTTAATGAAGCTTTCTTT	CASSFPRGGLNEAFF
.	TRBV12-3/TRBV12-4	.	TRBJ2-3	TGTGCCAGCGGGAGTCTCGCCGCAGATACGCAGTATTTT	CASGSLAADTQYF
.	TRBV12-3/TRBV12-4	.	TRBJ2-1	TGTGCCAGCAGTTACAGACCCCGCGGTGAGCAGTTCTTC	CASSYRPRGEQFF
once	TRBV2	TRBD1	TRBJ1-2	TGTGCCACCGACGACAGGGCGAACTATGGCTACACCTTC	CATDDRANYGYTF
.	TRBV27	TRBD1	TRBJ1-2	TGTGCCAGCAGCTTATCGACAGGGGTTAACTATGGCTACACCTTC	CASSLSTGVNYGYTF
.	TRBV2	.	TRBJ1-5	TGTGCCAGCAGTGAAGCGCTTCATGATAGTCAGCCCCAGCATTTT	CASSEALHDSQPQHF
once	TRBV6-5	TRBD1	TRBJ1-2	TGTGCCAGCAGTAAATCAGGGGGCGCGGGCTATGGCTACACCTTC	CASSKSGGAGYGYTF
.	TRBV6-5	.	TRBJ1-3	TGTGCCAGCCGACAAACCCAGAGCTCTGGAAACACCATATATTTT	CASRQTQSSGNTIYF
.	TRBV30	.	TRBJ1-3	TGTGCCTGGAGTTTAGGATGGACAGTCGGAGGAAACACCATATATTTT	CAWSLGWTVGGNTIYF
.	TRBV19	.	TRBJ2-3	TGTGCCAGTAGCCCTGGGGGGGCGTCTGCGGATACGCAGTATTTT	CASSPGGASADTQYF
.	TRBV6-5	.	TRBJ1-1	TGTGCCAGCAGTTACGTCCTTGGAGGGACTGAAGCTTTCTTT	CASSYVLGGTEAFF
.	TRBV19	.	TRBJ2-2	TGTGCCAGCCAAAAATCCTATAACAGTGCCGGGGAGCTGTTTTTT	CASQKSYNSAGELFF
.	TRBV6-1	TRBD2	TRBJ2-3	TGTGCCAGCAGTGACTACACTAGCGCCCGCACAGATGCGCAGTATTTT	CASSDYTSARTDAQYF
.	TRBV19	.	TRBJ1-1	TGTGCCAGTACTCGGGGAAGAGGGCCCATGAACACTGAAGCTTTCTTT	CASTRGRGPMNTEAFF
.	TRBV14	.	TRBJ2-3	TGTGCCAGCAGCGTCGTAGGGCGGACAGATACGCAGTATTTT	CASSVVGRTDTQYF
.	TRBV5-1	.	TRBJ1-3	TGCGCCAGCAGCCCCGGAGGGTTCTCTGGAAACACCATATATTTT	CASSPGGFSGNTIYF
.	TRBV6-1	TRBD1	TRBJ2-7	TGTGCCAGCAGTAAAGGGACAGAACTACAAGACTACGAGCAGTACTTC	CASSKGTELQDYEQYF
.	TRBV29-1	.	TRBJ1-2	TGCAGCGTTGCTCTTAGTGATAACTATGGCTACACCTTC	CSVALSDNYGYTF
few	TRBV18	TRBD1	TRBJ1-3	TGTGCCAGCTCACCACTTGGGACAGGGTCGAATCCTGGAAACACCATATATTTT	CASSPLGTGSNPGNTIYF
.	TRBV27	.	TRBJ2-2	TGTGCCAGCAGTTTATCGATTGCAGGGGTGAACACCGGGGAGCTGTTTTTT	CASSLSIAGVNTGELFF
.	TRBV14	.	TRBJ2-7	TGTGCCAGCAGCCAAGGACAACGAACCTCCTACGAGCAGTACTTC	CASSQGQRTSYEQYF
.	TRBV2	.	TRBJ1-5	TGTGCCAGCAGTGATCCCGGAGGGCCGGGCAATCAGCCCCAGCATTTT	CASSDPGGPGNQPQHF
.	TRBV5-1	.	TRBJ1-1	TGCGCCAGCAGCTTCACTCTGAGTGACACTGAAGCTTTCTTT	CASSFTLSDTEAFF
few	TRBV5-1	.	TRBJ2-7	TGCGCCAGCAGCTTAGGACTACGGAGCGAGCAGTACTTC	CASSLGLRSEQYF
.	TRBV7-9	.	TRBJ1-4	TGTGCCAGCAGCTTAAACGAGCAGACTGAAAAACTGTTTTTT	CASSLNEQTEKLFF
.	TRBV10-3	TRBD1	TRBJ1-2	TGTGCCATCAGTCCGGGACAGGGGTTTGGCTACACCTTC	CAISPGQGFGYTF
.	TRBV5-1	TRBD1	TRBJ2-7	TGCGCCAGCAGTAATTCCGGGACAGGGGGCGGAAGCGACGAGCAGTACTTC	CASSNSGTGGGSDEQYF
once	TRBV5-1	.	TRBJ1-2	TGCGCCAGCAGCTTGGTTACAGGACAGTCCTATGGCTACACCTTC	CASSLVTGQSYGYTF
.	TRBV6-5	.	TRBJ2-7	TGTGCCAGCAGCCACAGGGACTACGAGCAGTACTTC	CASSHRDYEQYF
.	TRBV5-4	.	TRBJ2-7	TGTGCCAGCAGCTTGTCTACCAAACCCTACGAGCAGTACTTC	CASSLSTKPYEQYF
.	TRBV11-2	TRBD1	TRBJ1-4	TGTGCCAGCAGCCCCGGACAGGGGAGGATTGATAATGAAAAACTGTTTTTT	CASSPGQGRIDNEKLFF
few	TRBV28	.	TRBJ2-7	TGTGCCAGCAGTACCCCTTTCCCCCTCGAGCAGTACTTC	CASSTPFPLEQYF
few	TRBV30	.	TRBJ2-7	TGTGCCTGGAGCAGTGGCAGGGGAATCTCCTACGAGCAGTACTTC	CAWSSGRGISYEQYF
.	TRBV6-5	.	TRBJ2-7	TGTGCCAGCCAGGGGCACTACGAGCAGTACTTC	CASQGHYEQYF
.	TRBV6-5	.	TRBJ1-5	TGTGCCAGCAGCAACGGACTCAGCAATCAGCCCCAGCATTTT	CASSNGLSNQPQHF
.	TRBV7-8	.	TRBJ1-2	TGTGCCAGCAGCGCCCTGACAGGAGGGTATGGCTACACCTTC	CASSALTGGYGYTF
.	TRBV7-6	TRBD2	TRBJ2-1	TGTGCCAGCAGCCTCAGGACTAGCGGGGACAATGAGCAGTTCTTC	CASSLRTSGDNEQFF
once	TRBV7-9	TRBD2	TRBJ2-5	TGTGCCAGCAGCTTAGCTAATCGACTAGCGGGAGGTCCCGGGGAGACCCAGTACTTC	CASSLANRLAGGPGETQYF
.	TRBV7-8	.	TRBJ1-5	TGTGCCAGCAGCCCGCTTAGCTCGGTTAATCAGCCCCAGCATTTT	CASSPLSSVNQPQHF
few	TRBV6-5	.	TRBJ1-5	TGTGCCAGCATGACGGGGGCGTTGGGGCCCCAGCATTTT	CASMTGALGPQHF
once	TRBV7-8	.	TRBJ1-3	TGTGCCAGCAGCCCCCCAGCGTCCGGAAACACCATATATTTT	CASSPPASGNTIYF
once	TRBV5-1	.	TRBJ1-1	TGCGCCAGCAGCTTGGCAGCATACACTGAAGCTTTCTTT	CASSLAAYTEAFF
.	TRBV15	TRBD1	TRBJ1-2	TGTGCCACCAGCAGATCCCGGACAGGGGGCGTCTATGGCTACACCTTC	CATSRSRTGGVYGYTF
.	TRBV5-4	.	TRBJ2-7	TGTGCCAGCAGCCCTCTGGGGGGCAGTAGCGAGCAGTACTTC	CASSPLGGSSEQYF